Listed below are T cell receptor beta chains from one sample, sequenced in a study of T cell changes during pregnancy in multiple sclerosis. The table came from immunoSEQ multiplex PCR; TCRdb's copy has only in-frame clones and leaves some out. The profile shows over 45,000 clones, approximately 90% of them singletons. The material was peripheral blood, obtained in the first trimester of pregnancy. The receptors derive from a female donor in good health, enrolled as a control in a pregnancy study. The CDR3 runs from the conserved cysteine through the conserved F or W. D genes are given only for firm matches. The size entry is marked missing in some rows and otherwise reads once, few, many or a size class.

J gene,V gene,clone size,D gene,CDR3 protein,CDR3 DNA
TRBJ2-5,TRBV6-5,NA,TRBD2,CASSYRGGPSETQYF,TGTGCCAGCAGTTACCGGGGGGGACCTTCTGAGACCCAGTACTTC
TRBJ2-7,TRBV10-3,NA,NA,CAINSAGLNEQYF,TGTGCCATCAATTCGGCAGGCCTAAACGAGCAGTACTTC
TRBJ2-2,TRBV6-1,NA,NA,CASSESGWNTGELFF,TGTGCCAGCAGTGAAAGCGGGTGGAACACCGGGGAGCTGTTTTTT
TRBJ2-1,TRBV19,once,TRBD2,CASSIGTSVLDEQFF,TGTGCCAGTAGTATAGGGACTAGCGTGCTCGATGAGCAGTTCTTC
TRBJ2-1,TRBV18,few,TRBD2,CASSPLPSGRGGLNEQFF,TGTGCCAGCTCACCACTCCCCTCCGGGCGGGGGGGCCTGAATGAGCAGTTCTTC
TRBJ2-3,TRBV5-1,NA,TRBD2,CASRMRGSGGSDTQYF,TGCGCCAGCAGGATGCGAGGGAGCGGGGGATCTGATACGCAGTATTTT
TRBJ1-2,TRBV28,NA,NA,CASSPVFSGYTF,TGTGCCAGCAGTCCCGTCTTCTCCGGCTACACCTTC
TRBJ1-5,TRBV2,NA,NA,CASSDNEESQPQHF,TGTGCCAGCAGTGATAATGAGGAGAGTCAGCCCCAGCATTTT
TRBJ2-5,TRBV5-1,NA,TRBD2,CASSLGRGGGETQYF,TGCGCCAGCAGCTTGGGTCGGGGGGGTGGAGAGACCCAGTACTTC
TRBJ1-2,TRBV30,NA,NA,CAWRPGGGGGYTF,TGTGCCTGGCGCCCCGGGGGCGGGGGTGGCTACACCTTC
TRBJ2-4,TRBV19,NA,NA,CASSAGTRGAKNIQYF,TGTGCCAGTAGTGCCGGGACACGGGGAGCCAAAAACATTCAGTACTTC
TRBJ2-7,TRBV28,NA,TRBD1,CASSLRGLIDEQYF,TGTGCCAGCAGTTTGAGGGGGCTTATCGACGAGCAGTACTTC
TRBJ2-3,TRBV4-1,NA,TRBD2,CASSLELAGGDTQYF,TGCGCCAGCAGCCTGGAACTAGCGGGGGGAGATACGCAGTATTTT
TRBJ1-6,TRBV18,few,TRBD1,CASSQDRGNSPLHF,TGTGCCAGCTCACAGGACAGGGGTAATTCACCCCTCCACTTT
TRBJ2-7,TRBV28,NA,NA,CASSFQGSYEQYF,TGTGCCAGCAGTTTTCAGGGATCCTACGAGCAGTACTTC
TRBJ2-5,TRBV7-9,NA,NA,CASSFLWGGGETQYF,TGTGCCAGCAGCTTTTTGTGGGGGGGCGGAGAGACCCAGTACTTC
TRBJ2-7,TRBV19,NA,NA,CASSRQASYEQYF,TGTGCCAGTAGTAGGCAGGCGTCCTACGAGCAGTACTTC
TRBJ2-1,TRBV6-4,once,TRBD2,CASSEIAGGYNEQFF,TGTGCCAGCAGTGAAATAGCGGGAGGCTACAATGAGCAGTTCTTC
TRBJ2-1,TRBV27,once,TRBD2,CASTRTSGRTSEQFF,TGTGCCAGCACCCGGACTAGCGGAAGGACCAGCGAGCAGTTCTTC
TRBJ2-3,TRBV5-1,NA,NA,CASSFRLASRTDTQYF,TGCGCCAGCAGCTTCAGGCTAGCCTCCCGCACAGATACGCAGTATTTT
TRBJ2-1,TRBV27,once,TRBD1,CASSIPDRAYNEQFF,TGTGCCAGCAGTATACCGGACAGGGCCTACAATGAGCAGTTCTTC